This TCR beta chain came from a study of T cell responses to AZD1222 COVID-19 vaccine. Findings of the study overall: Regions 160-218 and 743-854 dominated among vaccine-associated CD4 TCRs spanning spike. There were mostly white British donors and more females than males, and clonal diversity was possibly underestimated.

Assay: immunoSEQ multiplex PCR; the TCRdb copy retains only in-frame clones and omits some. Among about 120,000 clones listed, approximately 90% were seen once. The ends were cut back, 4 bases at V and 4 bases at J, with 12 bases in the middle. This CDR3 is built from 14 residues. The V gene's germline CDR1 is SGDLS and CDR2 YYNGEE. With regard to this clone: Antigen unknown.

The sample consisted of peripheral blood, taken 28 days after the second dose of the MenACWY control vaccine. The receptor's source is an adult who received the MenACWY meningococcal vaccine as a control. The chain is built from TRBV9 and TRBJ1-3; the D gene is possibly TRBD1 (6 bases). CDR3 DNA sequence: TGTGCCAGCAGCTTCTTGGGGGCAGGAAACACCATATATTTT. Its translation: CASSFLGAGNTIYF.